This TCR beta chain was profiled in a study of T-cell reconstitution after alpha-beta-depleted transplantation in children. Notes on the study in general: It was newly produced T cells that mostly accounted for T-cell counts and diversity one year after transplant. Alpha-beta T cells present about two months after transplant were reported to originate from several hundred expanded graft clones.

The table lists this clonotype with many counts. The antigen remains undetermined. This sample's TCRbeta library carried unique molecular identifier barcodes. TCRdb ran MiXCR on the PCR reads and lists one entry per CDR3 protein. This sample has about 510,000 distinct CDR3 sequences, with more than 9.5% found just once. The sample was PBMCs, mostly from graft donor cells, taken 180 days after TCRalphabeta/CD19-depleted stem cell transplant. The clonotype originates from a female patient under 10 years old who had a stem cell transplant for aplastic anemia, so the T cells may come from the graft donor.

As DNA, the CDR3 is TGTGCCAGCAGCTTAGGGAGGGACACCGGGGAGCTGTTTTTT. It codes for CASSLGRDTGELFF. The chain joins TRBV5-5 to TRBJ2-2, with 7 bases matching TRBD2. This CDR3 has 14 amino acids. Trimming at V came to 2 bases and at J to 3 bases, leaving 1 base not matched to a gene. CDR1 and CDR2 (germline): SGHKS, YYEKEE (reference sequence).